A selection of T cell receptor beta chains follows, all from one sample in a study of radiotherapy plus CTLA-4 blockade in lung cancer. Assay: immunoSEQ multiplex PCR; the TCRdb copy retains only in-frame clones and omits some. The table records about 97,000 clones, about four fifths of them present only once. This specimen consisted of peripheral blood, obtained from a patient treated with radiotherapy plus ipilimumab. These receptors were taken from a human donor with non-small cell lung cancer who had a partial response to radiotherapy plus ipilimumab. Some clones in this sample may be carry-over from other donors' samples. Both conserved end residues are part of each CDR3. D genes are given only for firm matches. Part of the rows lack a size; the others show once, few, many or a class for expanded clones.

J: TRBJ1-3
V: TRBV6-1
size: few
D: TRBD1
DNA: TGTGCCAGCAGGGAACTGCGGACAGGGCGGCCTGGAAACACCATATATTTT
CDR3: CASRELRTGRPGNTIYF

J: TRBJ2-6
V: TRBV7-2
size: .
D: .
DNA: TGTGCCAGCAGCTTAGTAGGGGCTGGGGCCAACGTCCTGACTTTC
CDR3: CASSLVGAGANVLTF

J: TRBJ2-7
V: TRBV10-1
size: .
D: .
DNA: TGCGCCAGCAGTGAGGGACAAGTTCCTTACGAGCAGTACTTC
CDR3: CASSEGQVPYEQYF

J: TRBJ2-7
V: TRBV27
size: .
D: TRBD2
DNA: TGTGCCAGCAGTTTAACGGTTAGCGGGCGGTACGAGCAGTACTTC
CDR3: CASSLTVSGRYEQYF

J: TRBJ1-1
V: TRBV6-1
size: few
D: TRBD1
DNA: TGTGCCAGCAGTAGACAGGGGCGCACTGAAGCTTTCTTT
CDR3: CASSRQGRTEAFF

J: TRBJ2-6
V: TRBV15
size: .
D: .
DNA: TGTGCCACCAGCAGAGACGTCGCGAGAACCTCTGGGGCCAACGTCCTGACTTTC
CDR3: CATSRDVARTSGANVLTF

J: TRBJ2-7
V: TRBV6-5
size: .
D: TRBD2
DNA: TGTGCCAGCAGTTCCGGACTAGCGGGAGCCTACGAGCAGTACTTC
CDR3: CASSSGLAGAYEQYF

J: TRBJ2-1
V: TRBV4-3
size: .
D: .
DNA: TGCGCCAGCAGCCCACACGTCGGGCGGGGGCGTTACAATGAGCAGTTCTTC
CDR3: CASSPHVGRGRYNEQFF

J: TRBJ1-2
V: TRBV25-1
size: .
D: TRBD1
DNA: TGTGCCAGCAGTGAAGCGACAGGGGGTTACTATGGCTACACCTTC
CDR3: CASSEATGGYYGYTF

J: TRBJ2-7
V: TRBV6-1
size: .
D: TRBD1
DNA: TGTGCCAGCAGACGTACAGGGGGCAACGGATACGAGCAGTACTTC
CDR3: CASRRTGGNGYEQYF

J: TRBJ1-1
V: TRBV7-2
size: few
D: TRBD1
DNA: TGTGCCAGCAGCTCGTCGACAGGGGGTTCTCAAGCTTTCTTT
CDR3: CASSSSTGGSQAFF

J: TRBJ2-5
V: TRBV5-1
size: .
D: TRBD2
DNA: TGCGCCAGCAGCTTGTACGGGAGGGCCAAAGAGACCCAGTACTTC
CDR3: CASSLYGRAKETQYF

J: TRBJ2-5
V: TRBV19
size: .
D: .
DNA: TGTGCCAGTAGCCCTGGCATAGGTAGGGCGGGGGAGACCCAGTACTTC
CDR3: CASSPGIGRAGETQYF

J: TRBJ1-1
V: TRBV5-1
size: .
D: .
DNA: TGCGCCAGCAGTGCCCAGGAAATTGGCCGTCATTGGAACACTGAAGCTTTCTTT
CDR3: CASSAQEIGRHWNTEAFF

J: TRBJ1-4
V: TRBV5-4
size: .
D: TRBD1
DNA: TGTGCCACCTCTCGAGGGGGCGCCGGAACTAATGAAAAACTGTTTTTT
CDR3: CATSRGGAGTNEKLFF

J: TRBJ2-7
V: TRBV13
size: .
D: .
DNA: TGTGCCAGCAGTCGCCGGGCGGGACAGCGACGAACCTACGAGCAGTACTTC
CDR3: CASSRRAGQRRTYEQYF

J: TRBJ1-3
V: TRBV9
size: once
D: TRBD1
DNA: TGTGCCAGCAGCGGACCCACAGGGGGCTGGGGAAACACCATATATTTT
CDR3: CASSGPTGGWGNTIYF

J: TRBJ1-6
V: TRBV19
size: .
D: .
DNA: TGTGCCAGTAGTATGCAGGTGTCCTATAATTCACCCCTCCACTTT
CDR3: CASSMQVSYNSPLHF

J: TRBJ2-5
V: TRBV9
size: .
D: TRBD2
DNA: TGTGCCAGCAGCAAGTCGGGAGGAACGGAGACCCAGTACTTC
CDR3: CASSKSGGTETQYF

J: TRBJ2-7
V: TRBV6-1
size: .
D: TRBD1
DNA: TGTGCCAGCAGGATGGGGACAGAACTCTGCGAGCAGTACTTC
CDR3: CASRMGTELCEQYF

J: TRBJ2-1
V: TRBV7-2
size: few
D: TRBD2
DNA: TGTGCCAGCAGCCTCCCCAAGACTAGCGGGGGGGCCAATGAGCAGTTCTTC
CDR3: CASSLPKTSGGANEQFF

J: TRBJ2-5
V: TRBV4-2
size: .
D: TRBD2
DNA: TGTGCCAGCAGCCAAGAGGAGCGGGACCCCCAGTACTTC
CDR3: CASSQEERDPQYF

J: TRBJ2-5
V: TRBV27
size: once
D: TRBD2
DNA: TGTGCCAGCAGTTGGACTAGGGGTAGCTTTGAGACCCAGTACTTC
CDR3: CASSWTRGSFETQYF

J: TRBJ1-1
V: TRBV10-3
size: .
D: TRBD1
DNA: TGTGCCATCAGCCCAGGGGGCAGGCAACGAGCTTTCTTT
CDR3: CAISPGGRQRAFF

J: TRBJ1-1
V: TRBV11-2
size: few
D: TRBD1
DNA: TGTGCCAGCAGACGAATCAGGGGGCGCAGGAACACTGAAGCTTTCTTT
CDR3: CASRRIRGRRNTEAFF

J: TRBJ2-7
V: TRBV29-1
size: .
D: .
DNA: TGCAGCGCCCAGGGCGGGATGAACTACGAGCAGTACTTC
CDR3: CSAQGGMNYEQYF

J: TRBJ2-7
V: TRBV6-1
size: .
D: TRBD1
DNA: TGTGCCAGCAGTATGGACAGGATTCACGAGCAGTACTTC
CDR3: CASSMDRIHEQYF

J: TRBJ2-7
V: TRBV6-4
size: once
D: TRBD1
DNA: TGTGCCAGCAGTGTCCCGACAGGGATAGGAATAGACGAGCAGTACTTC
CDR3: CASSVPTGIGIDEQYF

J: TRBJ2-7
V: TRBV5-1
size: .
D: TRBD2
DNA: TGCGCCAGCAGCTTGATTGGCGGGGGGGCGAAAGAGCAGTACTTC
CDR3: CASSLIGGGAKEQYF

J: TRBJ2-1
V: TRBV7-2
size: .
D: .
DNA: TGTGCCAGCAGCTTAGTTAACAATGAGCAGTTCTTC
CDR3: CASSLVNNEQFF

J: TRBJ2-7
V: TRBV9
size: .
D: TRBD2
DNA: TGTGCCAGCAGTGTGGGACTAGCGGGGAGCTACGAGCAGTACTTC
CDR3: CASSVGLAGSYEQYF

J: TRBJ2-1
V: TRBV5-6
size: .
D: .
DNA: TGTGCCAGCAGCTCCAGGGTACCCAATGAGCAGTTCTTC
CDR3: CASSSRVPNEQFF

J: TRBJ1-5
V: TRBV6-1
size: .
D: .
DNA: TGTGCCAGCAGTGAAAAGTCGCTTGCCTATAGCAATCAGCCCCAGCATTTT
CDR3: CASSEKSLAYSNQPQHF

J: TRBJ2-1
V: TRBV11-2
size: .
D: TRBD2
DNA: TGTGCCAGCAGTTTAGCGGGAGTTGGTGAGCAGTTCTTC
CDR3: CASSLAGVGEQFF

J: TRBJ2-7
V: TRBV18
size: once
D: .
DNA: TGTGCCAGCTCACTTGCCGACGGGTACGAGCAGTACTTC
CDR3: CASSLADGYEQYF

J: TRBJ1-4
V: TRBV7-2
size: .
D: .
DNA: TGTGCCAGCGGCAACCCTGGAGCTAATGAAAAACTGTTTTTT
CDR3: CASGNPGANEKLFF

J: TRBJ1-3
V: TRBV7-2
size: few
D: .
DNA: TGTGCCAGCAGCTCCAGTAATTCAGGAAACACCATATATTTT
CDR3: CASSSSNSGNTIYF

J: TRBJ2-1
V: TRBV5-4
size: .
D: TRBD2
DNA: TGTGCCAGCAGCTTAGCGGGGGGGTGGAATGAGCAGTTCTTC
CDR3: CASSLAGGWNEQFF

J: TRBJ1-1
V: TRBV7-9
size: .
D: .
DNA: TGTGCCAGCAGCTTCTCGACAGGTGGGAACACTGAAGCTTTCTTT
CDR3: CASSFSTGGNTEAFF

J: TRBJ2-5
V: TRBV7-9
size: .
D: TRBD2
DNA: TGTGCCAGCAGCGTTTCCGGGACTAGCGGGGGAGAGACCCAGTACTTC
CDR3: CASSVSGTSGGETQYF

J: TRBJ2-5
V: TRBV5-1
size: .
D: TRBD2
DNA: TGCGCCAGCACCGGACTAGCGGGAGGGCCGGGTGAGACCCAGTACTTC
CDR3: CASTGLAGGPGETQYF

J: TRBJ1-1
V: TRBV7-3
size: .
D: .
DNA: TGTGCCAGCAGCTTAAGTTTCAGCACTGAAGCTTTCTTT
CDR3: CASSLSFSTEAFF

J: TRBJ1-1
V: TRBV5-1
size: .
D: .
DNA: TGCGCCAGCAGCTTGAGACAGGTGAACACTGAAGCTTTCTTT
CDR3: CASSLRQVNTEAFF

J: TRBJ2-7
V: TRBV14
size: .
D: TRBD1
DNA: TGTGCCAGCAGCAACCACCTGACAGGGGGAGAGCAGTACTTC
CDR3: CASSNHLTGGEQYF

J: TRBJ1-1
V: TRBV11-3
size: .
D: .
DNA: TGTGCCAGCAGCCGACAGGAGAACACTGAAGCTTTCTTT
CDR3: CASSRQENTEAFF

J: TRBJ2-7
V: TRBV6-5
size: .
D: .
DNA: TGTGCCAGCAGTTACGGGCAATCCTACGAGCAGTACTTC
CDR3: CASSYGQSYEQYF

J: TRBJ2-7
V: TRBV11-3
size: .
D: .
DNA: TGTGCCGGGGTAGCGGTATTCTACGAGCAGTACTTC
CDR3: CAGVAVFYEQYF

J: TRBJ2-5
V: TRBV6-4
size: .
D: TRBD1
DNA: TGTGCCAGCAGTGTAAACAGGGGAGAGACCCAGTACTTC
CDR3: CASSVNRGETQYF